The entry that follows covers one T cell receptor beta chain sequence. V dropped 3 bases and J dropped 9 bases, with 10 bases sitting between them. The CDR3 runs to 13 residues. Germline V gene sequence: CDR1 KGHDR, CDR2 SFDVKD. The sample originates from a study of blood T cell repertoires in COVID-19. Libraries were prepared by immunoSEQ multiplex PCR; TCRdb keeps only in-frame clonotypes and omits some of them. Among about 250,000 clones listed, approximately 80% were seen once. The rearrangement uses TRBV24-1 and TRBJ2-2; TRBD2 is a possible D gene (5 bases). The sample taken for sequencing was peripheral blood. This TCR was sampled from a man at least 80 years old with acute or convalescent COVID-19. CDR3 sequence (DNA): TGTGCCACCAGTGATGGCCGGGGTCGGGAGCTGTTTTTT. Residues: CATSDGRGRELFF.